A selection of T cell receptor beta chains follows, all from one sample in a study of beta chain features in type 1 diabetes. Sequencing used immunoSEQ multiplex PCR; TCRdb keeps in-frame clones, though not all of them. The sample shows approximately 170,000 clones, approximately 7.8% of them seen only once. The material sequenced was central memory CD4+ T cells from blood. Every receptor here comes from a woman aged 40 to 50 with type 1 diabetes. Each CDR3 is given with its conserved first and last residue. A D gene is named only where the DNA matches it firmly. Expanded clones get a size class; other rows say once, few or many, or leave the size out.

few TRBJ2-3 NA TRBV10-3 TGTGCCATCAGACTTAGCGCCACAGATACGCAGTATTTT CAIRLSATDTQYF
few TRBJ1-2 TRBD1 TRBV19 TGTGCCAGTAGTCAAGATCGAAGTTCGGGACAGGGGGTTAGTGGCTACACCTTC CASSQDRSSGQGVSGYTF
many TRBJ2-5 TRBD1 TRBV9 TGTGCCAGCAGCGTAGGAGGGTCGGGACAGGGTGGGGAGACCCAGTACTTC CASSVGGSGQGGETQYF
few TRBJ2-7 NA TRBV19 TGTGCCAGTAGCGCCGGAGCTGGGTACGAGCAGTACTTC CASSAGAGYEQYF
NA TRBJ2-1 TRBD2 TRBV7-2 TGTGCCAGCAGGTTGGCGGGAGGACGTTACAATGAGCAGTTCTTC CASRLAGGRYNEQFF
NA TRBJ2-4 TRBD1 TRBV27 TGTGCCAGCAGTCCGGGACAGGGGTTAGTTCAGTACTTC CASSPGQGLVQYF
few TRBJ1-4 TRBD1 TRBV4-3 TGCGCCAGCAGCCAGTTCGCCTCAGGACAGGGGAATGAAAAACTGTTTTTT CASSQFASGQGNEKLFF
few TRBJ1-2 NA TRBV4-2 TGTGCCAGCAGCCAAGGGGGACTTACTGGCTACACCTTC CASSQGGLTGYTF
NA TRBJ2-3 NA TRBV18 TGTGCCAGCTCACCACCGGAGGGCACAGATACGCAGTATTTT CASSPPEGTDTQYF
many TRBJ2-3 TRBD1 TRBV6-5 TGTGCCAGCAGCCGTACAGGGGCGAACACAGATACGCAGTATTTT CASSRTGANTDTQYF
NA TRBJ2-5 NA TRBV14 TGTGCCAGCAGCCAAGCACGGGAGACCCAGTACTTC CASSQARETQYF
NA TRBJ1-1 TRBD1 TRBV6-5 TGTGCCAGCAGTTTGGACAGGGTGAAGACTGAAGCTTTCTTT CASSLDRVKTEAFF
NA TRBJ1-5 NA TRBV4-2 TGTGCCAGCAGCCAGGCGACAGGAGGCAATCAGCCCCAGCATTTT CASSQATGGNQPQHF
NA TRBJ1-1 NA TRBV4-2 TGTGCCAGCAGCCAAGTAGGCAGGGACACTGAAGCTTTCTTT CASSQVGRDTEAFF
NA TRBJ2-5 NA TRBV7-3 TGTGCCAGCAGCTTAGGGGACGGGAGAGGGGAGACCCAGTACTTC CASSLGDGRGETQYF
many TRBJ2-6 TRBD1 TRBV5-1 TGCGCCAGCAGCGCAGGGACAGCTGGGGCCAACGTCCTGACTTTC CASSAGTAGANVLTF
NA TRBJ2-2 NA TRBV4-1 TGCGCCAGCAGCCCGACACAGGGTTGGGGCACCGGGGAGCTGTTTTTT CASSPTQGWGTGELFF